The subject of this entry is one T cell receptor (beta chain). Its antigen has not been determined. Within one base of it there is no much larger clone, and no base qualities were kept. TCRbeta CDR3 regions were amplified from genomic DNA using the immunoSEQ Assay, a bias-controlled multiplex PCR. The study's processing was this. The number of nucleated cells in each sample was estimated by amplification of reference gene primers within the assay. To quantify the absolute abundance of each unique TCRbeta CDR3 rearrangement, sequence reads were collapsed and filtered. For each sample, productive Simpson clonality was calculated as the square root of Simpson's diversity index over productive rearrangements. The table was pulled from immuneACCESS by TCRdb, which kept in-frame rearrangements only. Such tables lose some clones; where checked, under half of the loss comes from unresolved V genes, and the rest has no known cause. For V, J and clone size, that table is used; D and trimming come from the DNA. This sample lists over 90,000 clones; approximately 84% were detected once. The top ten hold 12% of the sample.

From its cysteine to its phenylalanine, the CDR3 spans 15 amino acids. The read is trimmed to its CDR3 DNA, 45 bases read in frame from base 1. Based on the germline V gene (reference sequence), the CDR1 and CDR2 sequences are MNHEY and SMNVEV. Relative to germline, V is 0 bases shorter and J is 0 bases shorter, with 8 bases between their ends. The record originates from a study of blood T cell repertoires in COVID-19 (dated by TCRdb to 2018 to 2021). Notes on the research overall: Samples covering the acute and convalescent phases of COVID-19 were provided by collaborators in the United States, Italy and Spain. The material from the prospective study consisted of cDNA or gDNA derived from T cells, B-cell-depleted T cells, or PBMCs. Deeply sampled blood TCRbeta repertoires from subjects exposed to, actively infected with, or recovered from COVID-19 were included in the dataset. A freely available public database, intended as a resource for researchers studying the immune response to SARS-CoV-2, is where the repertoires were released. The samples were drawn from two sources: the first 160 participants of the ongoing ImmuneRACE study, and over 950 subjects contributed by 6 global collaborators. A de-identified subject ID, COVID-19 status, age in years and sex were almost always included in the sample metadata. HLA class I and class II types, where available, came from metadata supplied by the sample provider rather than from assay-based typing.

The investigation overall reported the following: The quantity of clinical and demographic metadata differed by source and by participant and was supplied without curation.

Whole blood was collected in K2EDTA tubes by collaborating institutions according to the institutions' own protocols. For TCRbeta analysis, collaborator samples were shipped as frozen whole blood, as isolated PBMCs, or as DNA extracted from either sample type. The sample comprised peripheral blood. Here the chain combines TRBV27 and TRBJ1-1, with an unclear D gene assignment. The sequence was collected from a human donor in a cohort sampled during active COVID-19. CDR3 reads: CASSLSIYMNTEAFF. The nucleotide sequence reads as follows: TGTGCCAGCAGTTTATCGATCTATATGAACACTGAAGCTTTCTTT.